The clone carrying this T cell receptor beta chain was seen just once. Under the authors' procedure: By means of reference gene primer amplification, nucleated cell counts were estimated. Produced via immunoSEQ multiplex PCR; TCRdb's table is partial and in-frame only. V and J calls plus clone size are reproduced from that table; the DNA served to infer D and trimming. This sample has 90,000 to 110,000 clones, with 81% found just once. This CDR3 is 13 amino acids long. V was pared by 6 bases and J by 8 bases, with 13 bases between. Germline lookup yields CDR1 MNHEY and CDR2 SVGAGI. This sample stems from a study of blood T cell repertoires in COVID-19. Study-level background: Collection of acute and convalescent COVID-19 samples took place in the United States, Italy and Spain. T cells, B-cell-depleted T cells, or PBMCs provided the cDNA or gDNA that served as material.

The chain recombines TRBV6-5 with TRBJ1-4; D is unresolved. The sequenced material came from peripheral blood. This TCR was sampled from a man at least 80 years old with acute or convalescent COVID-19. CDR3 nucleotide sequence: TGTGCCAGCAGCCCGCGGGCAACGGAAAAACTGTTTTTT. Protein sequence: CASSPRATEKLFF.